What follows describes a single T cell receptor (beta chain). Antigen specificity is unknown. Compared with germline, one end of the junction differs, possibly owing to a read error. The data were taken from a study of cytomegalovirus exposure and HLA in healthy donors. Study-wide points: A later analysis linked a missense variant in DCLRE1C to the trimming of TCR beta V and J genes. In presence/absence analyses, roughly uniform sequencing depth across donors was assumed. Researchers reported in a later analysis that common viral pathogens appeared linked to several top clusters.

PCR used 60 Vbeta primers and 13 Jbeta primers. Assay used: immunoSEQ multiplex PCR; TCRdb lists only in-frame clones, some missing. In the table there are about 130,000 clones, over 60% of which are singletons. Sequencing used PBMCs. The clonotype was recovered from a male donor in good health and CMV-seropositive.

The CDR3 region is CASSPDRDSIALAKNSQYF. The CDR3 DNA follows: TGTGCCAGCAGTCCCGACAGGGACTCAATAGCTCTAGCCAAAAACAGTCAGTACTTC. This rearrangement joins TRBV5-8 to TRBJ2-4; a possible D gene is TRBD1 (7 bases). The CDR3 sequence is 19 residues long. The V gene's germline CDR1 is SGHTS and CDR2 YDEGEE.